The clone carrying this T cell receptor beta chain showed up just a few times. The junction departs from germline at one end; a sequencing error may be responsible. This CDR3 spans 14 amino acids. CDR1 MNHEY and CDR2 SVGAGI come from the germline V gene. The data are from a study of T cell responses to AZD1222 COVID-19 vaccine. The method was immunoSEQ multiplex PCR; TCRdb's version includes in-frame clones alone and lacks a portion of them. The sample holds 55,000 to 60,000 clones; around 83% are singletons and the top ten take roughly 19%. The TCR originated in an adult in good health. The sequenced sample was peripheral blood, obtained on day 0 of MenACWY control vaccination. This chain links TRBV6-5 with TRBJ2-1; D is ambiguous. The CDR3 region is CASQTVPSSNEQFF. In DNA form, the CDR3 reads TGTGCCAGCCAAACAGTTCCGTCCTCCAATGAGCAGTTCTTC.